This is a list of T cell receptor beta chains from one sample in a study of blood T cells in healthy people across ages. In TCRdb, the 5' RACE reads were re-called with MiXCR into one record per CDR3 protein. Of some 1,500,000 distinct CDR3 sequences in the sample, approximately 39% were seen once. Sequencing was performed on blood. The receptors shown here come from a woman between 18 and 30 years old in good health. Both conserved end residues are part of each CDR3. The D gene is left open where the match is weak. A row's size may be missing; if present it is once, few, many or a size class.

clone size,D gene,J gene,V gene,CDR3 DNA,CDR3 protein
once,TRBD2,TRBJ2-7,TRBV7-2,TGTGCCAGCAGAGTGGGCGGGAGGTCCTACGAGCAGTACTTC,CASRVGGRSYEQYF
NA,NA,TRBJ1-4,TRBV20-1,TGCAGTGCTAGGCCCCAGCTTACTACCTGCGGTGAAAAACTGTTTTTT,CSARPQLTTCGEKLFF
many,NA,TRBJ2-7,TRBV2,TGTGCCAGCAGTGTGGAGTCATACGAGCAGTACTTC,CASSVESYEQYF
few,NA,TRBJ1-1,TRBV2,TGTGCCAGCAGTGAAAACCGGAACACTGAAGCTTTCTTT,CASSENRNTEAFF
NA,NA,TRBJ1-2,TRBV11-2,TGTGCCAGCAGCTCCGGGACAAACTCTAACTATGGCTACACCTTC,CASSSGTNSNYGYTF
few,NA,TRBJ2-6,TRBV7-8,TGTGCCAGCAGCTTATATGGTAGCTCTGGGGCCAACGTCCTGACTTTC,CASSLYGSSGANVLTF
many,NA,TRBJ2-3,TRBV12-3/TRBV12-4,TGTGCCAGCAGTCTCCAAGGAGATACGCAGTATTTT,CASSLQGDTQYF
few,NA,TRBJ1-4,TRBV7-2,TGTGCCAGCAGTCGGGGATTATCTAATGAAAAACTGTTTTTT,CASSRGLSNEKLFF
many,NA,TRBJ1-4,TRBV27,TGTGCCAGCAGTTTATCGGGTTTTACTAATGAAAAACTGTTTTTT,CASSLSGFTNEKLFF
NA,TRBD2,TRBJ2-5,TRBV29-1,TGCAGCGCCATCTTTAGCGGGAGGGCCGAAGAGACCCAGTACTTC,CSAIFSGRAEETQYF
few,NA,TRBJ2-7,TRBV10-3,TGTGCCATCAGTGGGAGCACCAGCTACGAGCAGTACTTC,CAISGSTSYEQYF
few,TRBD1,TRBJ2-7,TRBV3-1,TGTGCCAGCAGCCTGGCCCCTCTTCGACAGGGGGCTTCCTACGAGCAGTACTTC,CASSLAPLRQGASYEQYF
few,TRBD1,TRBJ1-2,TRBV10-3,TGTGCCATCAGTGAGGGTAGAACAGGGGGCGAGAACTATGGCTACACCTTC,CAISEGRTGGENYGYTF
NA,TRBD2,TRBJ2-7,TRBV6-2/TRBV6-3,TGTGCCAGCAGCCTCCCGACGTGGACTAGCAGGTTCACTACCTACGGGCAGTACTTC,CASSLPTWTSRFTTYGQYF
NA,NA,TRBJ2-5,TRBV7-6,TGTGCCAGCAGCTTAAACCTTAGGAAAGAGACCCAGTACTTC,CASSLNLRKETQYF
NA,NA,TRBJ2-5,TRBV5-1,TGCGCCAGCAGCTACGAACAAGAGACCCAGTACTTC,CASSYEQETQYF
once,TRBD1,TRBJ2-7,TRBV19,TGTGCCAGTAGTCCCGGGGACAGGGACTACTACGAGCAGTACTTC,CASSPGDRDYYEQYF
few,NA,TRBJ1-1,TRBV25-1,TGTGCCAGCAGTGAATGGGCCCCCTTGGGGGAAGCTTTCTTT,CASSEWAPLGEAFF
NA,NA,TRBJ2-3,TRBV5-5,TGTGCCAGCAGCTTGGAGCCTAGGGGAAGCACAGATACGCAGTATTTT,CASSLEPRGSTDTQYF
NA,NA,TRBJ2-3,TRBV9,TGTGCCAGCAGCGTACGGTCTACTGCTAGCACAGATACGCAGTATTTT,CASSVRSTASTDTQYF
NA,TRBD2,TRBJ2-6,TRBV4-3,TGCGCCAGCAGCCAAGATGTCGGCGGGAGGGCTGGGGCCAACGTCCTGACTTTC,CASSQDVGGRAGANVLTF
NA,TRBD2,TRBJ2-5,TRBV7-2,TGTGCCAGCAGCTTCTCTTTAATTCCGGGACTAGCGGGAGGCGGAGAGATCCAGTACTTC,CASSFSLIPGLAGGGEIQYF
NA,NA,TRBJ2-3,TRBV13,TGTGCCAGCAGCTTAGGTGGGACACGGGACTGGAGCACAGATACGCAGTATTTT,CASSLGGTRDWSTDTQYF
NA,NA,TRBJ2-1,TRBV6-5,TGTGCCAGCAGTTACAACGCTGACAATGAGCAGTTCTTC,CASSYNADNEQFF
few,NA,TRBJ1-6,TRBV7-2,TGTGCCAGCAGCACGGCCCAGAGCTCCTATAATTCACCCCTCCACTTT,CASSTAQSSYNSPLHF
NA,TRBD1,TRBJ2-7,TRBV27,TGTGCCAGCGGGGACAGGGTGTACGAGCAGTACTTC,CASGDRVYEQYF
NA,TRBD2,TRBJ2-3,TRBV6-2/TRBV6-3,TGTGCCAGCAGTCGGACTAGCGGGGGGGCCGGTACGCAGTATTTT,CASSRTSGGAGTQYF
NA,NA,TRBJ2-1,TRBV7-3,TGTGCCAGCAGCTTGGATCCGCTCGCGGATGAGCAGTTCTTC,CASSLDPLADEQFF
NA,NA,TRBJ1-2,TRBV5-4,TGTGCCAGCAGCACCCCCCGGGAGGGTAGCAGGGGCTACACCTTC,CASSTPREGSRGYTF
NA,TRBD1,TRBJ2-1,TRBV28,TGTGCCAGCAGTTTGAGGACAGGGGTCGGTTACAATGAGCAGTTCTTC,CASSLRTGVGYNEQFF
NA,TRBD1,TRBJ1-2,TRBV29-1,TGCAGCGTCATACAGGGGATTTATGGCTACACCTTC,CSVIQGIYGYTF
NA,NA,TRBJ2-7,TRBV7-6,TGTGCCAGCAGCTTAGCACACGGGTACTACGAGCAGTACTTC,CASSLAHGYYEQYF
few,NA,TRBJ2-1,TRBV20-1,TGCAGTGCTAGAGACCCAGCGTTGGATGAGCAGTTCTTC,CSARDPALDEQFF
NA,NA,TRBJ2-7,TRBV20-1,TGCAGTGCTAGAGAACGCAGGGGCCTTGTACGAGGAGAGCAGTACTTC,CSARERRGLVRGEQYF
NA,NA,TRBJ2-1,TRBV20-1,TGCAGTGCTAGATTTAGCCAAAATGAGCAGTTCTTC,CSARFSQNEQFF
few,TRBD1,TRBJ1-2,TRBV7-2,TGTGCCAGCAGCTTATGGGACAGTAACTATGGCTACACCTTC,CASSLWDSNYGYTF
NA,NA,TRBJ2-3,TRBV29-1,TGCAGCGGGGAAGCAGATACGCAGTATTTT,CSGEADTQYF
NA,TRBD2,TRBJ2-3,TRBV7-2,TGTGCCAGCAGCTTAGCCGGACTAGCGCTAGATACGCAGTATTTT,CASSLAGLALDTQYF